Described below is a single TCR beta chain sequence and its context. This sample stems from a study of blood T cells in healthy people across ages. In germline, CDR1 is MNHEY, CDR2 SMNVEV (reference sequence). CDR3 length equals 14 residues. V lost 2 bases to trimming and J lost 6 bases, with 13 bases between them. The use of a sample-barcoded 5' primer and a J-beta primer mix characterized a second PCR of roughly 7 to 11 cycles. MiXCR, applied by TCRdb to the 5' RACE reads, yields one record per CDR3 protein. The sample has around 2 million distinct CDR3 sequences; roughly two fifths are singletons. This TCR was sampled from a human donor in good health. The rearrangement links TRBV27 to TRBJ1-2; maybe TRBD1 (5 bases). Sequencing was carried out using blood. The CDR3: CASSLVGTSDGYTF. The CDR3 DNA is TGTGCCAGCAGTTTAGTGGGGACCTCGGATGGCTACACCTTC.